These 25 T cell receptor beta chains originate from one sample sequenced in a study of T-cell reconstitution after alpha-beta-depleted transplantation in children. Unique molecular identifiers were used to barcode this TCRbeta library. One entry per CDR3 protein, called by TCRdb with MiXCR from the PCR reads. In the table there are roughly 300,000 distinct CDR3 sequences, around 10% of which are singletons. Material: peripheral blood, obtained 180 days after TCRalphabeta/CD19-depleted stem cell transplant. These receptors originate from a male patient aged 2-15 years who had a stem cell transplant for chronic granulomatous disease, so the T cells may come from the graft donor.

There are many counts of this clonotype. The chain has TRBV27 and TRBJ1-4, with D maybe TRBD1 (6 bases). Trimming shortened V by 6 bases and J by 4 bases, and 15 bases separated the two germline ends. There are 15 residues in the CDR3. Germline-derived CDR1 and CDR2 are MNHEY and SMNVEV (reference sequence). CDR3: CASSRTGALNEKLFF. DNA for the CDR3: TGTGCCAGCAGCCGAACGGGGGCTCTTAATGAAAAACTGTTTTTT.

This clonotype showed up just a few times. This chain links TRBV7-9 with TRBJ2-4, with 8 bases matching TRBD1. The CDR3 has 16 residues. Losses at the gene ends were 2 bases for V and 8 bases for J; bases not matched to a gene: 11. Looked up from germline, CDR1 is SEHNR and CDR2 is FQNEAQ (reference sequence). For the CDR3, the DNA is TGTGCCAGCAGCTTACGCGAGACCCACAGGGGGGACATTCAGTACTTC. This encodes CASSLRETHRGDIQYF.

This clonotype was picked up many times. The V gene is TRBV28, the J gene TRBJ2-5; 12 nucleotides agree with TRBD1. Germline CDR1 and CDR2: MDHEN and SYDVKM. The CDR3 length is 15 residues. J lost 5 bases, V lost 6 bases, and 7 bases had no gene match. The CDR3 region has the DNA TGTGCCAGCAGGACGGGGACAGGGGGCGTTGAGACCCAGTACTTC. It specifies CASRTGTGGVETQYF.

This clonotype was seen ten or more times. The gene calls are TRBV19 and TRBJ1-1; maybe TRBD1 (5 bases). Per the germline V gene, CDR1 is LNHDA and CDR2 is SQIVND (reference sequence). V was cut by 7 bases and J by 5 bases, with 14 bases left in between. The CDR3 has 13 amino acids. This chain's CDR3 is CASKFGGITEAFF. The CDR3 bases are TGTGCCAGTAAGTTCGGGGGGATAACTGAAGCTTTCTTT.

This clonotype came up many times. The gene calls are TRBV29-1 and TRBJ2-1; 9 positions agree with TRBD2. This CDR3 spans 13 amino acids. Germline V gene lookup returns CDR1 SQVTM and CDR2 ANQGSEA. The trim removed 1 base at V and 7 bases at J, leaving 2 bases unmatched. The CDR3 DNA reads TGCAGCGTTGAAGTCCTAGCGGGGAATGAGCAGTTCTTC. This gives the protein CSVEVLAGNEQFF.

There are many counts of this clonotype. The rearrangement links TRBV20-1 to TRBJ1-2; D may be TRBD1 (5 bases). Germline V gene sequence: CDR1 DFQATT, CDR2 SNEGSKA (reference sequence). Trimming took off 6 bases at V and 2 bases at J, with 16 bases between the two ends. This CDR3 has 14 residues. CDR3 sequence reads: CSAFAPTANYGYTF. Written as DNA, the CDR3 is TGCAGTGCGTTCGCCCCGACAGCCAACTATGGCTACACCTTC.

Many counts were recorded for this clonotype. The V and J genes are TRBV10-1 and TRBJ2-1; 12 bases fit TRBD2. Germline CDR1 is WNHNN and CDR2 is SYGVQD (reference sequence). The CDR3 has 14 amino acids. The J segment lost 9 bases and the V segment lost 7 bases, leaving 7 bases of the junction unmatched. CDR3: CASKRLAGDSEQFF. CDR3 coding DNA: TGCGCCAGCAAACGACTAGCGGGAGATTCTGAGCAGTTCTTC.

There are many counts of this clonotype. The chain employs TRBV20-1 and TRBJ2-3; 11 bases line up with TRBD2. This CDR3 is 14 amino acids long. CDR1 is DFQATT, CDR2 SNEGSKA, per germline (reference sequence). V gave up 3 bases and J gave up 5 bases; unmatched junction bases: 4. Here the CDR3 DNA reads TGCAGTGCTAGCCTAGCGGGAGGCAGAGATACGCAGTATTTT. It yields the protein CSASLAGGRDTQYF.

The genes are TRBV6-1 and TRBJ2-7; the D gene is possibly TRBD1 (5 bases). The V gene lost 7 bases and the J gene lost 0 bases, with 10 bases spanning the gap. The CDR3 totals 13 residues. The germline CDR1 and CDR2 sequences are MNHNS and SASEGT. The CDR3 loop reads CASNLGDSYEQYF. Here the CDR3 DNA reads TGTGCCAGCAACCTAGGGGACTCCTACGAGCAGTACTTC.

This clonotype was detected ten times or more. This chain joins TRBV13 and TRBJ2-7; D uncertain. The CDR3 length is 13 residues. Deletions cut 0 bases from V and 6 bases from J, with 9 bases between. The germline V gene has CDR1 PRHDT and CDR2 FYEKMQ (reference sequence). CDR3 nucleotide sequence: TGTGCCAGCAGCTTAGGCCTTTTAGTCGAGCAGTACTTC. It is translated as CASSLGLLVEQYF.

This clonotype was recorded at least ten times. The chain's CDR3 is CASSQDTVYNEQFF. The CDR3 DNA is TGTGCCAGCAGCCAAGATACCGTCTACAATGAGCAGTTCTTC. The genes are TRBV4-2 and TRBJ2-1, with no clear D. Germline V gene sequence: CDR1 LGHNA, CDR2 YNFKEQ. Trimming removed 0 bases at V and 3 bases at J, with 6 bases between. The CDR3 consists of 14 residues.

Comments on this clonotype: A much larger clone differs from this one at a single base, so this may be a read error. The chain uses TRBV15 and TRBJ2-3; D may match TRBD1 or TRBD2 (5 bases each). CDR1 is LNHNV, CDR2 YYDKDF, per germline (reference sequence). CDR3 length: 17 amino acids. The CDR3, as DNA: TGTGCCACCGGCAGAGATATGGGAGACAGCTACACAGATACGCAGTATTTT. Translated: CATGRDMGDSYTDTQYF.

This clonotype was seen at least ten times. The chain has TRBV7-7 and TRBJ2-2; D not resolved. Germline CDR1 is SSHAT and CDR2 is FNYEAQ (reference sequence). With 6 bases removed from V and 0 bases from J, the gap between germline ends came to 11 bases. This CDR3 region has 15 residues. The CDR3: CASSLGLSNTGELFF. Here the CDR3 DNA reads TGTGCCAGCAGTCTCGGGCTTTCGAACACCGGGGAGCTGTTTTTT. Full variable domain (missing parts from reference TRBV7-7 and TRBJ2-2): GAGVSQSPRYKVTKRGQDVTLRCDPISSHATLYWYQQALGQGPEFLTYFNYEAQPDKSGLPSDRFSAERPEGSISTLTIQRTEQRDSAMYRCASSLGLSNTGELFFGEGSRLTVL.

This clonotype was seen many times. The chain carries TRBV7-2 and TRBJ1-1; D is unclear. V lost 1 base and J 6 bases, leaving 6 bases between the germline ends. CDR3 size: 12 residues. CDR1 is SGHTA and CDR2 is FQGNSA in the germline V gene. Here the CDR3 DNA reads TGTGCCAGCAGCTTAGACTGGTCTGAAGCTTTCTTT. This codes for CASSLDWSEAFF.

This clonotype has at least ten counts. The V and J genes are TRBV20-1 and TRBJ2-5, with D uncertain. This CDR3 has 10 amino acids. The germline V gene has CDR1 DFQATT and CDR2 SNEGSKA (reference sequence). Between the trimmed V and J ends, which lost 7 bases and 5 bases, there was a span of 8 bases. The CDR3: CSVLTETQYF. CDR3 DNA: TGCAGTGTGCTAACGGAGACCCAGTACTTC.

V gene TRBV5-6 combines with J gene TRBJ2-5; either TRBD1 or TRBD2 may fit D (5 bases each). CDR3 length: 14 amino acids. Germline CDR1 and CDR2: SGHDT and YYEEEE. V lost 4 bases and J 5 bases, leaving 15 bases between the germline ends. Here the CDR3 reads CASSRLLGTETQYF. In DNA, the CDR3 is TGTGCCAGCAGCCGACTTCTAGGGACGGAGACCCAGTACTTC.

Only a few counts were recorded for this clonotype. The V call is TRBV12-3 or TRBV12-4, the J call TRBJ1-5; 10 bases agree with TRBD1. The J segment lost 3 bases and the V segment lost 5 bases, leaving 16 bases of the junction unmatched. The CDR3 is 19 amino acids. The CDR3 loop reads CASSRAPGTGEFDNQPQHF. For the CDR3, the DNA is TGTGCCAGCAGTCGAGCTCCCGGGACAGGGGAATTTGACAATCAGCCCCAGCATTTT.

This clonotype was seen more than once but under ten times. The CDR3 sequence: CASSQTGRLQPQHF. The CDR3 bases are TGTGCCAGCAGCCAAACCGGAAGGCTTCAGCCCCAGCATTTT. The rearrangement joins TRBV16 to TRBJ1-5; D unresolved. Germline CDR1 is KGHSY and CDR2 is FQNENV. Trimming removed 2 bases at V and 6 bases at J, with 11 bases between. This CDR3 spans 14 amino acids.

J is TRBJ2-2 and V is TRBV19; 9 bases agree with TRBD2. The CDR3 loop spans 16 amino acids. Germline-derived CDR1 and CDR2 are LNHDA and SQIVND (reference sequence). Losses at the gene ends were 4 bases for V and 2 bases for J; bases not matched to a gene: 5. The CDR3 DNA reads TGTGCCAGTAGTACCAGGGGACTAGCTAACACCGGGGAGCTGTTTTTT. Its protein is CASSTRGLANTGELFF.

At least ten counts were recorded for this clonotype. The CDR3 DNA sequence: TGTGCCAGCAGCCCATTGACAGGGGTAGAGGGCTACACCTTC. It is translated as CASSPLTGVEGYTF. This chain uses TRBV7-9 with TRBJ1-2, with 8 bases aligning to TRBD1. CDR3 length: 14 amino acids. CDR1 and CDR2 (germline): SEHNR, FQNEAQ (reference sequence). Unmatched junction bases numbered 10, after V lost 5 bases and J lost 8 bases.

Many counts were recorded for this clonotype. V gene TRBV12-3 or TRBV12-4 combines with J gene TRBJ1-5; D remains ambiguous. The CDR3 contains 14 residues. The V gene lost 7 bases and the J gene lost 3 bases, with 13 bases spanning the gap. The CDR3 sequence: CASTPFGSNQPQHF. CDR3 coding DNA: TGTGCCAGCACCCCCTTCGGGTCCAATCAGCCCCAGCATTTT.

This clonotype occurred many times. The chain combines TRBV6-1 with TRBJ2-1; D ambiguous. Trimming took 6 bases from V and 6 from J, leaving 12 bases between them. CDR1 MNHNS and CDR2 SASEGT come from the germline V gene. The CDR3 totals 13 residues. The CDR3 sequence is CASSTLGRNEQFF. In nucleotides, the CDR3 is TGTGCCAGCAGCACGTTGGGTCGCAATGAGCAGTTCTTC.

Here the CDR3 DNA reads TGTGCCAGCAGAGATACAGGGGTCCTGAACACAGATACGCAGTATTTT. Amino acids: CASRDTGVLNTDTQYF. V usage is TRBV28 and J usage is TRBJ2-3, with TRBD1 identical over 7 bases. The trim removed 6 bases at V and 2 bases at J, leaving 11 bases unmatched. CDR3 length: 16 amino acids. Germline V gene sequence: CDR1 MDHEN, CDR2 SYDVKM.

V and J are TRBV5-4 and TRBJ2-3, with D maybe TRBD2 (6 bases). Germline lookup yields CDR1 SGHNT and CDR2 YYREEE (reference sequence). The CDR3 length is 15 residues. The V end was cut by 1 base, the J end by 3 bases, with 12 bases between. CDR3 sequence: CASSLRRGLTDTQYF. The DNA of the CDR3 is TGTGCCAGCAGCTTGAGGCGGGGCCTTACAGATACGCAGTATTTT. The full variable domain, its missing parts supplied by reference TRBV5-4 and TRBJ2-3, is ETGVTQSPTHLIKTRGQQVTLRCSSQSGHNTVSWYQQALGQGPQFIFQYYREEENGRGNFPPRFSGLQFPNYSSELNVNALELDDSALYLCASSLRRGLTDTQYFGPGTRLTVL.

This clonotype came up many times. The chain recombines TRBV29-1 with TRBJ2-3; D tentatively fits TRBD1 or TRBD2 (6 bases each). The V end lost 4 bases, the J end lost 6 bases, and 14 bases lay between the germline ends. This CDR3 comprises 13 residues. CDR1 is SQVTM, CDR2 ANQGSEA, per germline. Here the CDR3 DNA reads TGCAGCGTTGTTCCGGGGGCGCGCGATACGCAGTATTTT. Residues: CSVVPGARDTQYF.